Each of the 27 T cell receptor beta chains below was sequenced from the same sample in a study of blood T cell repertoires in COVID-19. Some clones are missing from TCRdb's copy, which holds only in-frame ones; the method was immunoSEQ multiplex PCR. The profile shows tens of thousands of clones, 80% to 90% of them singletons. The sequenced sample consisted of peripheral blood. The origin of the receptors is a man older than 75 in a cohort sampled during active COVID-19.

V is TRBV18 and J is TRBJ1-3, with D uncertain. The V end was cut by 1 base, the J end by 4 bases, with 11 bases between. The germline V gene has CDR1 KGHSH and CDR2 LQKENI. The CDR3 contains 15 residues. The CDR3 nucleotides are TGTGCCAGCTCACCACAGGCTGAGGGCGGAAACACCATATATTTT. Its translation is CASSPQAEGGNTIYF. The full variable domain, its missing parts supplied by reference TRBV18 and TRBJ1-3, is NAGVMQNPRHLVRRRGQEARLRCSPMKGHSHVYWYRQLPEEGLKFMVYLQKENIIDESGMPKERFSAEFPKEGPSILRIQQVVRGDSAAYFCASSPQAEGGNTIYFGEGSWLTVV.

Regarding this clone: Sequence at one end of the junction differs from germline and may be a read error. The genes are TRBV5-8 and TRBJ1-1; weak D call: TRBD1 (6 bases). Germline CDR1 and CDR2: SGHTS and YDEGEE. The CDR3 is made up of 19 amino acids. DNA of the CDR3: TGTGCCAGCACCTTGGGCCGATCCAGGGGCGGATTAGGGAACACTGAAGCTTTCTTT. Its translation: CASTLGRSRGGLGNTEAFF.

V is TRBV5-6 and J is TRBJ1-3; D not certain. V lost 0 bases to trimming and J lost 3 bases, with 10 bases between them. The CDR3 loop spans 15 amino acids. Germline V gene sequence: CDR1 SGHDT, CDR2 YYEEEE. This CDR3 reads CASSLGGGLGNTIYF. CDR3 in DNA: TGTGCCAGCAGCTTGGGAGGCGGGCTTGGAAACACCATATATTTT.

The chain is built from TRBV2 and TRBJ1-4; D unclear. The germline CDR1 and CDR2 sequences are SNHLY and FYNNEI. The CDR3 is 16 amino acids. Trimming pared 4 bases from V and 6 bases from J, leaving 18 bases between. CDR3 protein: CASSGGRQIDDEKLFF. The CDR3 nucleotides read TGTGCCAGCAGTGGCGGCCGGCAGATCGACGATGAAAAACTGTTTTTT.

V gene TRBV28 combines with J gene TRBJ1-1; maybe TRBD1 (6 bases). The CDR3 totals 14 residues. CDR1 MDHEN and CDR2 SYDVKM come from the germline V gene. With 6 bases removed from V and 2 bases from J, the gap between germline ends came to 13 bases. The CDR3 DNA is TGTGCCAGCAGGAGAGGGGGAGCCAACACTGAAGCTTTCTTT. This translates into CASRRGGANTEAFF.

CDR3 in amino acids: CASSQVTGSARMVGYTF. In nucleotides, the CDR3 is TGTGCCAGCAGCCAAGTTACAGGGAGCGCCCGGATGGTGGGCTACACCTTC. The rearrangement joins TRBV3-1 (or the pseudogene TRBV3-2) to TRBJ1-2, with D possibly TRBD1 on 6 matching bases. Trimming removed 1 base from V and 8 bases from J, with 23 bases in between. The germline V gene encodes CDR1 LGHDT and CDR2 YNNKEL (reference sequence). CDR3 length: 17 amino acids.

CDR3 region: CSASSRGPEKLFF. CDR3 nucleotide sequence: TGCAGTGCTAGTAGCAGGGGTCCTGAAAAACTGTTTTTT. V gene TRBV20-1 combines with J gene TRBJ1-4, with D perhaps TRBD1 (6 bases). Deletions cut 3 bases from V and 7 bases from J, with 12 bases between. CDR1 and CDR2 from the germline V gene are DFQATT and SNEGSKA (reference sequence). This CDR3 has 13 residues.

The gene calls are TRBV29-1 and TRBJ2-2; 7 bases fit TRBD2. V dropped 3 bases and J dropped 7; count of bases not matched to a gene: 8. The CDR3 loop spans 14 amino acids. CDR1 is SQVTM, CDR2 ANQGSEA, per germline. CDR3: CSVDTGGSGGELFF. CDR3 in DNA: TGCAGCGTTGATACCGGGGGGAGCGGCGGGGAGCTGTTTTTT.

DNA for the CDR3: TGCAGCAGCCGACAGGGCTCCTACAATGAGCAGTTCTTC. This translates into CSSRQGSYNEQFF. The V call is TRBV29-1, the J call TRBJ2-1; 7 bases map to TRBD1. The CDR3 runs to 13 residues. V shed 8 bases, J shed 0 bases, and the junction held 4 bases outside the gene matches. Germline V gene data show CDR1 as SQVTM and CDR2 as ANQGSEA.

The chain links TRBV28 to TRBJ2-3; 13 bases are a match to TRBD2. Trimming cost V 3 bases and J 2 bases; bases outside gene matches: 5. The CDR3 spans 17 residues. Germline CDR1 and CDR2: MDHEN and SYDVKM. CDR3 nucleotide sequence: TGTGCCAGCAGTTTCCCGACTAGCGGGGGGACCACAGATACGCAGTATTTT. Amino acid sequence: CASSFPTSGGTTDTQYF.

The count of this clone is one. The chain employs TRBV12-3 or TRBV12-4 and TRBJ2-1, with 8 positions matching TRBD2. The CDR3 runs to 13 residues. With 3 bases clipped from V and 9 bases from J, the junction kept 4 bases outside the gene matches. The CDR3 region has the DNA TGTGCCAGCAGTTTCCTGAGCGGGGGTGAGCAGTTCTTC. Residues: CASSFLSGGEQFF.

The chain carries TRBV14 and TRBJ2-7; 7 bases align to TRBD1. Germline CDR1 is SGHDN and CDR2 is FVKESK. Trimming at V came to 1 base and at J to 1 base, leaving 10 bases not matched to a gene. CDR3 length: 17 amino acids. CDR3 residues: CASSQAGTVSTSYEQYF. In nucleotides, the CDR3 is TGTGCCAGCAGCCAAGCCGGGACAGTATCTACTTCCTACGAGCAGTACTTC.

The chain uses TRBV19 and TRBJ1-2, with TRBD1 identical over 9 bases. The length of the CDR3 is 15 residues. Germline-derived CDR1 and CDR2 are LNHDA and SQIVND (reference sequence). The ends lost 5 bases at V and 8 bases at J; junction bases unmatched: 12. CDR3 region: CASSATNRGQDGYTF. Written as DNA, the CDR3 is TGTGCCAGTAGTGCCACGAACAGGGGGCAAGACGGCTACACCTTC.

The chain joins TRBV11-3 to TRBJ2-1; 7 bases map to TRBD1. Germline assignment: CDR1 SGHNT and CDR2 YENEEA. The CDR3 length is 15 residues. The J segment lost 6 bases and the V segment lost 4 bases, leaving 9 bases of the junction unmatched. CDR3 sequence (DNA): TGTGCCAGCAGCTCAGGGGGTCAGCCTACCAATGAGCAGTTCTTC. Translated: CASSSGGQPTNEQFF.

The chain couples TRBV7-2 to TRBJ2-3; no firm D call. CDR3 length equals 16 residues. V was clipped by 5 bases and J by 1 base, with 16 bases between them. The germline CDR1 and CDR2 sequences are SGHTA and FQGNSA. The CDR3 coding sequence is TGTGCCAGCAGCCCCTTTCTCAAAATAGGCACAGATACGCAGTATTTT. This translates into CASSPFLKIGTDTQYF.

V gene TRBV5-1 combines with J gene TRBJ2-5, with D hard to call. Germline values: CDR1 SGHRS, CDR2 YFSETQ. Trimming took 2 bases from V and 3 from J, leaving 11 bases between them. The CDR3 totals 14 residues. CDR3 sequence reads: CASSFVGSKETQYF. The CDR3 DNA reads TGCGCCAGCAGCTTCGTGGGCAGCAAAGAGACCCAGTACTTC.

This clone was observed at least ten times. The chain is built from TRBV12-5 and TRBJ2-2, with 10 bases that match TRBD2. Trimming cost V 6 bases and J 3 bases; bases outside gene matches: 4. This CDR3 spans 15 amino acids. Germline V gene sequence: CDR1 LGHNT, CDR2 FRNRAP. CDR3 in DNA: TGTGCTAGTGGCACAGGACTAGCGGACACCGGGGAGCTGTTTTTT. Amino acid sequence: CASGTGLADTGELFF.

This chain links TRBV5-1 with TRBJ2-3; weak D call: TRBD1 (5 bases). V lost 1 base and J lost 1, with 13 bases in between. This CDR3 is 16 amino acids long. Germline CDR1 and CDR2: SGHRS and YFSETQ. The CDR3 loop reads CASSLSAGSGTDTQYF. The CDR3 DNA is TGCGCCAGCAGCTTGTCCGCAGGGTCGGGCACAGATACGCAGTATTTT.

This sequence joins TRBV19 and TRBJ2-1; 10 bases map to TRBD1. Germline V CDR1 and CDR2: LNHDA, SQIVND (reference sequence). CDR3 size: 14 residues. Germline trimming cut 3 bases from V and 7 bases from J; bases unmatched to any gene: 3. CDR3 protein: CASSMVGQGNEQFF. For the CDR3, the DNA is TGTGCCAGTAGTATGGTGGGACAGGGGAATGAGCAGTTCTTC.

This clone came up a few times. This chain connects TRBV19 to TRBJ1-5; no clear D gene. The CDR3 sequence is 15 residues long. V gave up 1 base and J gave up 0 bases, with 7 bases separating them. CDR1 LNHDA and CDR2 SQIVND come from the germline V gene (reference sequence). The CDR3 region is CASSIGAPSNQPQHF. The CDR3 nucleotides read TGTGCCAGTAGTATAGGGGCTCCTAGCAATCAGCCCCAGCATTTT. Full variable domain (missing parts from reference TRBV19 and TRBJ1-5): DGGITQSPKYLFRKEGQNVTLSCEQNLNHDAMYWYRQDPGQGLRLIYYSQIVNDFQKGDIAEGYSVSREKKESFPLTVTSAQKNPTAFYLCASSIGAPSNQPQHFGDGTRLSIL.

The gene calls are TRBV19 and TRBJ1-5, with 9 bases identical to TRBD1. The CDR3 is made up of 14 amino acids. Germline CDR1 reads LNHDA; CDR2 reads SQIVND (reference sequence). Unmatched junction bases numbered 0, after V lost 5 bases and J lost 1 base. The CDR3 is CASSGTGSNQPQHF. DNA for the CDR3: TGTGCCAGTAGTGGGACAGGGAGCAATCAGCCCCAGCATTTT.

This rearrangement joins TRBV11-2 to TRBJ2-1; TRBD2 aligns across 7 bases. Germline V CDR1 and CDR2: SGHAT, FQNNGV. The CDR3 extends over 15 amino acids. V lost 2 bases to trimming and J lost 7 bases; unmatched junction nucleotides: 8. The CDR3 loop reads CASSLSLAETNEQFF. The DNA for the CDR3 is TGTGCCAGCAGCTTAAGCCTAGCGGAGACAAATGAGCAGTTCTTC.

V usage is TRBV28 and J usage is TRBJ1-4; 12 bases fit TRBD1. Germline CDR1 reads MDHEN; CDR2 reads SYDVKM. This CDR3 has 16 amino acids. The V and J ends lost 6 bases and 11 bases, in that order; junction bases with no gene match: 13. As DNA, the CDR3 is TGTGCCAGCAGCTCCGGGACAGGGGGCGCGGCGGGGAAACTGTTTTTT. Its translation is CASSSGTGGAAGKLFF. The complete variable domain, with remaining parts taken from reference TRBV28 and TRBJ1-4, reads DVKVTQSSRYLVKRTGEKVFLECVQDMDHENMFWYRQDPGLGLRLIYFSYDVKMKEKGDIPEGYSVSREKKERFSLILESASTNQTSMYLCASSSGTGGAAGKLFFGSGTQLSVL.

The V call is TRBV11-2, the J call TRBJ2-7; D possibly corresponds to TRBD1 (5 bases). With 5 bases removed from V and 0 bases from J, the gap between germline ends came to 14 bases. Germline V gene sequence: CDR1 SGHAT, CDR2 FQNNGV. The CDR3 runs to 15 residues. CDR3 nucleotide sequence: TGTGCCAGCAGCATGCCTCGACAGAGCTCCTACGAGCAGTACGTC. Its translation is CASSMPRQSSYEQYV.

This rearrangement joins TRBV5-4 to TRBJ2-2, with 7 bases fitting TRBD1. The CDR3 has 14 amino acids. With 4 bases clipped from V and 3 bases from J, the junction kept 3 bases outside the gene matches. Germline V CDR1 and CDR2: SGHNT, YYREEE (reference sequence). The CDR3 region has the DNA TGTGCCAGCAGCGGTGGACAGGACACCGGGGAGCTGTTTTTT. This codes for CASSGGQDTGELFF.

This clone was detected only once. The chain employs TRBV14 and TRBJ2-2; D is possibly TRBD2 (5 bases). The CDR3 consists of 16 residues. CDR1 is SGHDN and CDR2 is FVKESK in the germline V gene. With 3 bases removed from V and 1 base from J, the gap between germline ends came to 12 bases. Here the CDR3 reads CASSHPEAGNTGELFF. The CDR3 DNA reads as TGTGCCAGCAGCCACCCTGAGGCGGGGAACACCGGGGAGCTGTTTTTT.

The chain is built from TRBV25-1 and TRBJ1-1; D ambiguous. From germline, CDR1 is MGHDK and CDR2 SYGVNS. CDR3 length equals 10 residues. Trimming cost V 7 bases and J 5 bases, with 5 bases left between them. In DNA, the CDR3 is TGTGCCAGCATCCAGACTGAAGCTTTCTTT. Encoded protein: CASIQTEAFF. The full variable domain, completed using reference TRBV25-1 and TRBJ1-1, is EADIYQTPRYLVIGTGKKITLECSQTMGHDKMYWYQQDPGMELHLIHYSYGVNSTEKGDLSSESTVSRIRTEHFPLTLESARPSHTSQYLCASIQTEAFFGQGTRLTVV.